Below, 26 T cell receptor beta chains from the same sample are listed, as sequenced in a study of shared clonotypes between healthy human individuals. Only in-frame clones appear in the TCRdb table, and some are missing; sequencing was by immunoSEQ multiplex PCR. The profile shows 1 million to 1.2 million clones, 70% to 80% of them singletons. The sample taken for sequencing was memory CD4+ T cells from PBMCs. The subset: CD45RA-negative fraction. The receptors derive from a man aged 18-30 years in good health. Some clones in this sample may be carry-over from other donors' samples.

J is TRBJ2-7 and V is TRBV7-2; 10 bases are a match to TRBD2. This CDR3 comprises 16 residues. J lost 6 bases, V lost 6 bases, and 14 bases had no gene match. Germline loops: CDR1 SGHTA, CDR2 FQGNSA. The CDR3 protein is CASRPPSGRARGEQYF. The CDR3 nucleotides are TGTGCCAGCAGACCTCCCAGCGGGAGGGCCCGCGGCGAGCAGTACTTC.

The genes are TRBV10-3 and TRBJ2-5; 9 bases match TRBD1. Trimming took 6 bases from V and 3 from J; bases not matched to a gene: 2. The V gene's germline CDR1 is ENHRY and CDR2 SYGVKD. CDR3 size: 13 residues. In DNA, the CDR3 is TGTGCCATCAGCCGGGACAGGGAAGAGACCCAGTACTTC. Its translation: CAISRDREETQYF.

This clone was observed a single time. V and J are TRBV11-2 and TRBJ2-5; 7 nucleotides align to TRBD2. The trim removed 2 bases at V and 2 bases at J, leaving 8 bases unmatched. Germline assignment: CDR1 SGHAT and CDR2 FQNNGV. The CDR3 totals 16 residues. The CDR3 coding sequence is TGTGCCAGCAGCTTACTCCTCGGGGGGAGGCAAGAGACCCAGTACTTC. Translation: CASSLLLGGRQETQYF. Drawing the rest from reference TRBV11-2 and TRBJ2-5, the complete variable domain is EAGVAQSPRYKIIEKRQSVAFWCNPISGHATLYWYQQILGQGPKLLIQFQNNGVVDDSQLPKDRFSAERLKGVDSTLKIQPAKLEDSAVYLCASSLLLGGRQETQYFGPGTRLLVL.

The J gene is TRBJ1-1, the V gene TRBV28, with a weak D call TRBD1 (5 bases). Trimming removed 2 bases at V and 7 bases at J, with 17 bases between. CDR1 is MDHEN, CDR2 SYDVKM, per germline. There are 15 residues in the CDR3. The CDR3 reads CASSLNQGWEHEAFF. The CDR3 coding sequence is TGTGCCAGCAGTTTAAACCAGGGATGGGAGCATGAAGCTTTCTTT.

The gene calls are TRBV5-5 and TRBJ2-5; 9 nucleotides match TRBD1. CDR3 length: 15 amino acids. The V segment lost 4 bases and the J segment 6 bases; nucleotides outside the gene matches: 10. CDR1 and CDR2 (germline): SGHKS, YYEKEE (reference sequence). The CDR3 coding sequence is TGTGCCAGCAGCCCCCCCGGGACAGGGAGCAAGACCCAGTACTTC. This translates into CASSPPGTGSKTQYF.

CDR3 amino acids: CASNYIGRGSRSSYNEQFF. The CDR3 DNA is TGTGCCAGTAACTATATAGGTCGGGGTAGCCGGAGCTCCTACAATGAGCAGTTCTTC. The chain links TRBV19 to TRBJ2-1, with D perhaps matching TRBD2 (5 bases). The CDR3 spans 19 residues. The germline CDR1 and CDR2 sequences are LNHDA and SQIVND (reference sequence). V dropped 7 bases and J dropped 0 bases, with 25 bases sitting between them.

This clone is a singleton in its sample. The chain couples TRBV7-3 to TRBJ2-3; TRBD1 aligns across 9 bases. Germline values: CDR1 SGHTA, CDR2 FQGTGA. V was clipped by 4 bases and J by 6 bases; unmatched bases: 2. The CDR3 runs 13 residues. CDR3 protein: CASSSTGGDTQYF. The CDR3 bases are TGTGCCAGCAGCTCAACAGGGGGCGATACGCAGTATTTT.

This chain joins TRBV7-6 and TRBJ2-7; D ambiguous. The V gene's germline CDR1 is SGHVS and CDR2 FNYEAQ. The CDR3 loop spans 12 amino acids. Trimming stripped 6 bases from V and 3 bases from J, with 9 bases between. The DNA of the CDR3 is TGTGCCAGCAGTCAAAAGGGCTACGAGCAGTACTTC. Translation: CASSQKGYEQYF.

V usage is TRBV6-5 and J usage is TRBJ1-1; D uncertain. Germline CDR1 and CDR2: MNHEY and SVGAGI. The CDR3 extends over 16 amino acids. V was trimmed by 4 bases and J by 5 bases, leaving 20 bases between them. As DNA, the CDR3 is TGTGCCAGCAGTTTCTTAGGTACCCCCGGAGGGACTGAAGCTTTCTTT. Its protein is CASSFLGTPGGTEAFF.

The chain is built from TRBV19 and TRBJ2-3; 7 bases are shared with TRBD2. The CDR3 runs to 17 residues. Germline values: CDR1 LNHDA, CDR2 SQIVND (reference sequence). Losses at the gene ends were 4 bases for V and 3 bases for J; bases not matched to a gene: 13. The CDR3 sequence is CASSNLREPTGTDTQYF. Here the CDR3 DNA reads TGTGCCAGTAGTAATTTGCGGGAGCCCACGGGGACAGATACGCAGTATTTT.

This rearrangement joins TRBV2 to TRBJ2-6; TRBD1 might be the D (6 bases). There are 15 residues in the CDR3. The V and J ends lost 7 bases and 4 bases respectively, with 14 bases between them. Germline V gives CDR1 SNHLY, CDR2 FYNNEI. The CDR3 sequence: CASTGDASGANVLTF. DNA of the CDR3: TGTGCCAGCACAGGGGACGCTTCCGGGGCCAACGTCCTGACTTTC. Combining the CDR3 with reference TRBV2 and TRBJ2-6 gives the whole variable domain EPEVTQTPSHQVTQMGQEVILRCVPISNHLYFYWYRQILGQKVEFLVSFYNNEISEKSEIFDDQFSVERPDGSNFTLKIRSTKLEDSAMYFCASTGDASGANVLTFGAGSRLTVL.

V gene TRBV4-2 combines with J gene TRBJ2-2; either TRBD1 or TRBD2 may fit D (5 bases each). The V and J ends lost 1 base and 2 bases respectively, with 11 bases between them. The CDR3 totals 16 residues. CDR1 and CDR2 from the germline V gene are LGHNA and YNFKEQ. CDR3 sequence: CASSQVLGTNTGELFF. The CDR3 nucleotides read TGTGCCAGCAGCCAAGTGCTGGGGACCAACACCGGGGAGCTGTTTTTT.

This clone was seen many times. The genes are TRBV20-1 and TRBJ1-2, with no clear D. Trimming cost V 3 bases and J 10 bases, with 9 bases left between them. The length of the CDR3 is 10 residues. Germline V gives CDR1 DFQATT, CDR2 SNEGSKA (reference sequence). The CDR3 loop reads CSASPRTYTF. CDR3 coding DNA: TGCAGTGCTAGCCCGAGGACCTACACCTTC.

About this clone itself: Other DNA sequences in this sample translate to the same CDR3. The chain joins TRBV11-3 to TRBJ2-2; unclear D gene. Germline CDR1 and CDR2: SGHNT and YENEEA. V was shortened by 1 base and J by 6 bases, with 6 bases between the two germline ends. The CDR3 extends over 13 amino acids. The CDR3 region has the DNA TGTGCCAGCAGCTTAGGGGGTTCCGGGGAGCTGTTTTTT. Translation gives CASSLGGSGELFF.

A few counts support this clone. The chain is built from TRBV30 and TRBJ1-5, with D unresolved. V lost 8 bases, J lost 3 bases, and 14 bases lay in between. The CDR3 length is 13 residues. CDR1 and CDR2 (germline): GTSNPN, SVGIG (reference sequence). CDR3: CAAGIASNQPQHF. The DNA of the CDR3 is TGTGCCGCCGGGATCGCCTCCAATCAGCCCCAGCATTTT. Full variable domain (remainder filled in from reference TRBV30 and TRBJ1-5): SQTIHQWPATLVQPVGSPLSLECTVEGTSNPNLYWYRQAAGRGLQLLFYSVGIGQISSEVPQNLSASRPQDRQFILSSKKLLLSDSGFYLCAAGIASNQPQHFGDGTRLSIL.

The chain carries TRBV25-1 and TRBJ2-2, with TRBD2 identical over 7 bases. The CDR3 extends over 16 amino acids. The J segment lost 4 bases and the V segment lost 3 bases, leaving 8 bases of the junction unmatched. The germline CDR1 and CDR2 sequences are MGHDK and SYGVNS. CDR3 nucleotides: TGTGCCAGCAGTGACGCAGCGCGGGAGTTCACCGGGGAGCTGTTTTTT. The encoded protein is CASSDAAREFTGELFF.

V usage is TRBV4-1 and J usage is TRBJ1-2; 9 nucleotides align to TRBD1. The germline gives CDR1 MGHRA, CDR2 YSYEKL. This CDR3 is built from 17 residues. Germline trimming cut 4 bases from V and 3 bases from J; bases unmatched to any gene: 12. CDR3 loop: CASSPLFGTGKHYGYTF. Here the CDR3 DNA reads TGCGCCAGCAGCCCCCTCTTTGGGACAGGGAAGCACTATGGCTACACCTTC.

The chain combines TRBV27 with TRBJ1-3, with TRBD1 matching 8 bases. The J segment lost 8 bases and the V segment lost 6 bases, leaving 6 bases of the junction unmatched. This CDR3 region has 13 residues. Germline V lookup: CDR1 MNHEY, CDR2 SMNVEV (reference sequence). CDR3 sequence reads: CASRLTGVDTIYF. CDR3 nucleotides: TGTGCCAGCAGACTGACAGGGGTGGACACCATATATTTT.

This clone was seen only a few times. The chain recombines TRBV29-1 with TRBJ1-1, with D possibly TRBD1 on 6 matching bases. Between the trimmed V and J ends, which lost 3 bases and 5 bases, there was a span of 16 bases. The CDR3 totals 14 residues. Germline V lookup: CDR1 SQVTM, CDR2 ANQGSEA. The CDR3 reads CSVERSQGTTEAFF. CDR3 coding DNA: TGCAGCGTTGAGAGGTCACAGGGTACTACTGAAGCTTTCTTT. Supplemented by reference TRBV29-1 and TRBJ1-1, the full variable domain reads SAVISQKPSRDICQRGTSLTIQCQVDSQVTMMFWYRQQPGQSLTLIATANQGSEATYESGFVIDKFPISRPNLTFSTLTVSNMSPEDSSIYLCSVERSQGTTEAFFGQGTRLTVV.

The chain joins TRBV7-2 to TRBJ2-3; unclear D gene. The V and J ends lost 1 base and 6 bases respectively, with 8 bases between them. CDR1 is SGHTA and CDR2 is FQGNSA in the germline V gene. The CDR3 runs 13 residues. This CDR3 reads CASSLEVGDTQYF. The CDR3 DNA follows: TGTGCCAGCAGCTTAGAAGTTGGGGATACGCAGTATTTT.

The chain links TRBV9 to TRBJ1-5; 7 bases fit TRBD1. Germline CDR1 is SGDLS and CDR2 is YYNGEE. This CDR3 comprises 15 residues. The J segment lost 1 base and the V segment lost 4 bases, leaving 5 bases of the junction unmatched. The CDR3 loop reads CASSPGTASNQPQHF. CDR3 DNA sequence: TGTGCCAGCAGCCCGGGGACAGCAAGCAATCAGCCCCAGCATTTT.

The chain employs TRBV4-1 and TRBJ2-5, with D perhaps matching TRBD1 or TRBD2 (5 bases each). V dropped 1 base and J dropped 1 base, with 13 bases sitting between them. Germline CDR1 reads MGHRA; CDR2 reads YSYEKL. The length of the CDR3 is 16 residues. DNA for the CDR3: TGCGCCAGCAGCCAAGTGGGCAGGGAGTTCCAAGAGACCCAGTACTTC. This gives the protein CASSQVGREFQETQYF.

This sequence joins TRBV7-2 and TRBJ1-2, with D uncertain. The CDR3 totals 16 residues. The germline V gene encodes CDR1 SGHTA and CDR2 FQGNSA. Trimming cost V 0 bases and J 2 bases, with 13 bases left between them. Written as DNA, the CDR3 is TGTGCCAGCAGCTTAGCGTCTCAGACGGGGAACTATGGCTACACCTTC. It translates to CASSLASQTGNYGYTF. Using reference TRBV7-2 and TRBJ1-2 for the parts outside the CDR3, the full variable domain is GAGVSQSPSNKVTEKGKDVELRCDPISGHTALYWYRQSLGQGLEFLIYFQGNSAPDKSGLPSDRFSAERTGGSVSTLTIQRTQQEDSAVYLCASSLASQTGNYGYTFGSGTRLTVV.

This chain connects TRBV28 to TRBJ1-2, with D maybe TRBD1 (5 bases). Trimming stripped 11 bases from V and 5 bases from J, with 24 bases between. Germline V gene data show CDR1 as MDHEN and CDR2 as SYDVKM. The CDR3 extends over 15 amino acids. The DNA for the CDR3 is TGTGCCGCAGGACCCCCCAGGACACTCGCATATGGCTACACCTTC. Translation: CAAGPPRTLAYGYTF.

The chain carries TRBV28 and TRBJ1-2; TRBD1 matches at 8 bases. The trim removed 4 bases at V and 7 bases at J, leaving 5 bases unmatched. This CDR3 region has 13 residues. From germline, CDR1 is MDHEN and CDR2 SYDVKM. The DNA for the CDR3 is TGTGCCAGCAGTTCGACAGGGGTCGGTGGCTACACCTTC. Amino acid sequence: CASSSTGVGGYTF.

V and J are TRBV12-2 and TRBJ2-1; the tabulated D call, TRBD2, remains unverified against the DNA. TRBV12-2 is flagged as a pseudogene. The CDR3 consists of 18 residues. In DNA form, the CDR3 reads TGTGCAAGTCGCTTAGATCCTAGCGGGAGCGGAACCTACAATGAGCAGTTCTTC. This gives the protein CASRLDPSGSGTYNEQFF.